Below are 30 T cell receptor beta chains sequenced from a single sample in a study of tumor T cells in aggressive B-cell lymphoma listed by TCRdb under 2017. Library preparation employed the immunoSEQ multiplex PCR assay. The table was pulled from immuneACCESS by TCRdb, which kept in-frame rearrangements only. Such tables lose some clones; where checked, under half of the loss comes from unresolved V genes, and the rest has no known cause. In all, the sample holds about 5,600 clones, and roughly 80% of those were seen once. The ten biggest clones cover around 2.8% of the sample. The sequenced sample consisted of tumor tissue. All receptors derive from an adult with diffuse large B cell lymphoma.

The chain combines TRBV19 with TRBJ1-5, with 7 positions matching TRBD1. The trim removed 3 bases at V and 3 bases at J, leaving 8 bases unmatched. The CDR3 runs to 16 residues. Germline assignment: CDR1 LNHDA and CDR2 SQIVND (reference sequence). The chain's CDR3 is CASSIGTVDFNQPQHF. CDR3 nucleotides: TGTGCCAGTAGTATTGGGACAGTCGACTTCAATCAGCCCCAGCATTTT.

The gene calls are TRBV5-4 and TRBJ2-5, with 11 bases identical to TRBD2. CDR3 length equals 15 residues. CDR1 and CDR2 from the germline V gene are SGHNT and YYREEE (reference sequence). The V segment lost 4 bases and the J segment 1 base; nucleotides outside the gene matches: 3. Here the CDR3 reads CASSPSGRIQETQYF. As DNA, the CDR3 is TGTGCCAGCAGCCCTAGCGGGAGGATCCAAGAGACCCAGTACTTC.

The rearrangement links TRBV6-6 to TRBJ2-1; D may be TRBD1 (6 bases). Germline loops: CDR1 MNHNY, CDR2 SVGAGI (reference sequence). Trimming took 6 bases from V and 15 from J, leaving 18 bases between them. The CDR3 consists of 12 residues. CDR3 bases: TGTGCCAGCAGCCCAGACAGGTCCCTTCGGTTCTTC. The encoded protein is CASSPDRSLRFF.

This chain uses TRBV12-5 with TRBJ2-7; D is perhaps TRBD1 (6 bases). The CDR3 spans 13 residues. Germline loops: CDR1 LGHNT, CDR2 FRNRAP. Trimming cost V 7 bases and J 2 bases, with 12 bases left between them. The CDR3 reads CASATGLTYEQYF. The CDR3 DNA reads TGTGCTAGTGCGACAGGACTTACCTACGAGCAGTACTTC. The full variable domain, completed using reference TRBV12-5 and TRBJ2-7, is DARVTQTPRHKVTEMGQEVTMRCQPILGHNTVFWYRQTMMQGLELLAYFRNRAPLDDSGMPKDRFSAEMPDATLATLKIQPSEPRDSAVYFCASATGLTYEQYFGPGTRLTVT.

The chain has TRBV9 and TRBJ2-2; D is ambiguous. Deletions cut 0 bases from V and 5 bases from J, with 8 bases between. Germline V gives CDR1 SGDLS, CDR2 YYNGEE. This CDR3 is 14 amino acids long. Here the CDR3 DNA reads TGTGCCAGCAGCGTAGGGCTTAAAACCGGGGAGCTGTTTTTT. Its protein product is CASSVGLKTGELFF.

The gene calls are TRBV19 and TRBJ2-7; 11 bases are a match to TRBD2. J was trimmed by 1 base and V by 10 bases; bases with no gene match: 15. The CDR3 loop spans 17 amino acids. CDR1 is LNHDA and CDR2 is SQIVND in the germline V gene (reference sequence). CDR3 sequence: CATKQGLAGGHSYEQYF. CDR3 nucleotide sequence: TGTGCCACCAAACAGGGTCTAGCGGGAGGCCATTCCTACGAGCAGTACTTC.

A few counts support this clone. V and J are TRBV5-1 and TRBJ2-2; possibly TRBD1 for D (5 bases). V was cut by 1 base and J by 5 bases, with 12 bases left in between. The CDR3 loop spans 15 amino acids. Germline V gene sequence: CDR1 SGHRS, CDR2 YFSETQ. The chain's CDR3 is CASSLSGRDTGELFF. In DNA form, the CDR3 reads TGCGCCAGCAGCTTGTCGGGCAGGGATACCGGGGAGCTGTTTTTT.

The genes are TRBV27 and TRBJ2-3; weak D call: TRBD1 (5 bases). The CDR3 totals 17 residues. The germline gives CDR1 MNHEY, CDR2 SMNVEV (reference sequence). V was cut by 4 bases and J by 6 bases, with 23 bases left in between. The CDR3 reads CASSSVSGRTDTDTQYF. In nucleotides, the CDR3 is TGTGCCAGCAGTTCCGTCTCAGGGCGCACCGACACGGATACGCAGTATTTT.

Only a few counts were recorded for this clone. The chain carries TRBV5-8 and TRBJ1-1, with 7 positions matching TRBD1. The V and J ends lost 1 base and 1 base, in that order; junction bases with no gene match: 1. The CDR3 is 14 amino acids. The germline V gene has CDR1 SGHTS and CDR2 YDEGEE. The CDR3 is CASSLWTGNTEAFF. CDR3 in DNA: TGTGCCAGCAGCTTGTGGACAGGGAACACTGAAGCTTTCTTT.

The chain carries TRBV5-1 and TRBJ2-5; the D is unclear. CDR1 and CDR2 from the germline V gene are SGHRS and YFSETQ. This CDR3 is 13 amino acids long. V lost 4 bases and J 1 base, leaving 8 bases between the germline ends. The DNA for the CDR3 is TGCGCCAGCAGCGGGCCCTCCCAAGAGACCCAGTACTTC. This codes for CASSGPSQETQYF.

A word on this clone: The same CDR3 is also encoded by other DNA sequences in this sample. The rearrangement joins TRBV7-2 to TRBJ2-2; 7 bases fit TRBD1. This CDR3 comprises 15 residues. Looked up from germline, CDR1 is SGHTA and CDR2 is FQGNSA. Germline trimming cut 3 bases from V and 8 bases from J; bases unmatched to any gene: 9. The CDR3 protein is CASSFTTGITGELFF. The DNA of the CDR3 is TGTGCCAGCAGCTTTACGACAGGGATCACTGGGGAGCTGTTTTTT.

Only a few counts were recorded for this clone. This chain connects TRBV7-9 to TRBJ1-4; D remains unclear. V lost 7 bases and J lost 5, with 14 bases in between. CDR1 is SEHNR, CDR2 FQNEAQ, per germline (reference sequence). This CDR3 comprises 14 residues. In DNA form, the CDR3 reads TGTGCCAGCACCCTTGTCGGTAGCAATGAAAAACTGTTTTTT. Its protein product is CASTLVGSNEKLFF.

This chain uses TRBV7-9 with TRBJ2-2; perhaps TRBD1 as D (6 bases). This CDR3 spans 17 amino acids. V lost 5 bases to trimming and J lost 4 bases, with 20 bases between them. The V gene's germline CDR1 is SEHNR and CDR2 FQNEAQ (reference sequence). In DNA form, the CDR3 reads TGTGCCAGCAGCAACCCACCAGGGGCCCAGGGCACCGGGGAGCTGTTTTTT. Residues: CASSNPPGAQGTGELFF.

The chain uses TRBV6-5 and TRBJ2-5, with TRBD2 matching over 12 bases. CDR1 MNHEY and CDR2 SVGAGI come from the germline V gene. CDR3 size: 13 residues. Trimming removed 10 bases from V and 4 bases from J; junction bases left unmatched: 4. In nucleotides, the CDR3 is TGTGCCATCGGACTAGCGGGATTAGAGACCCAGTACTTC. It specifies CAIGLAGLETQYF.

The V and J genes are TRBV9 and TRBJ2-6, with TRBD1 matching over 7 bases. The CDR3 extends over 17 amino acids. The J segment lost 0 bases and the V segment lost 1 base, leaving 4 bases of the junction unmatched. The germline V gene encodes CDR1 SGDLS and CDR2 YYNGEE. For the CDR3, the DNA is TGTGCCAGCAGCGTACAGGGGGACAGCTCTGGGGCCAACGTCCTGACTTTC. It encodes CASSVQGDSSGANVLTF. The full variable domain, with the rest looked up from reference TRBV9 and TRBJ2-6, is DSGVTQTPKHLITATGQRVTLRCSPRSGDLSVYWYQQSLDQGLQFLIQYYNGEERAKGNILERFSAQQFPDLHSELNLSSLELGDSALYFCASSVQGDSSGANVLTFGAGSRLTVL.

This chain joins TRBV4-2 and TRBJ2-3; the match to TRBD1 covers 8 bases. The CDR3 extends over 16 amino acids. Trimming took 1 base from V and 2 from J; bases not matched to a gene: 5. Germline-derived CDR1 and CDR2 are LGHNA and YNFKEQ. The DNA for the CDR3 is TGTGCCAGCAGCCAAGTTCAGGGACAGGTCACAGATACGCAGTATTTT. It yields the protein CASSQVQGQVTDTQYF.

The rearrangement uses TRBV5-6 and TRBJ2-1; 7 bases are shared with TRBD1. V shed 0 bases and J 7 bases; nucleotides not matched to a gene: 1. This CDR3 comprises 13 residues. Germline V gene data show CDR1 as SGHDT and CDR2 as YYEEEE. CDR3 in DNA: TGTGCCAGCAGCTTGGGACAGGGTAATGAGCAGTTCTTC. It encodes CASSLGQGNEQFF.

This sequence joins TRBV6-1 and TRBJ2-3; TRBD2 agrees at 10 bases. The V segment lost 6 bases and the J segment 14 bases; nucleotides outside the gene matches: 8. Germline lookup yields CDR1 MNHNS and CDR2 SASEGT. This CDR3 comprises 12 residues. The CDR3 DNA reads as TGTGCCAGCAGCCGGAGCGGGAGGGACCCGTATTTT. The encoded protein is CASSRSGRDPYF.

V is TRBV19 and J is TRBJ1-1; TRBD1 agrees at 7 bases. This CDR3 has 15 residues. From germline, CDR1 is LNHDA and CDR2 SQIVND (reference sequence). J lost 2 bases, V lost 5 bases, and 8 bases had no gene match. The CDR3 is CASSSDRTENTEAFF. The DNA for the CDR3 is TGTGCCAGTAGTTCGGACAGGACTGAAAACACTGAAGCTTTCTTT.

This clone was observed a few times. The J gene is TRBJ1-5, the V gene TRBV27; a weak D match, TRBD1 (5 bases). This CDR3 comprises 14 residues. Germline V gene sequence: CDR1 MNHEY, CDR2 SMNVEV (reference sequence). Trimming cost V 6 bases and J 3 bases, with 12 bases left between them. The CDR3 DNA reads as TGTGCCAGCAGCCTATCAGGGTTCAATCAGCCCCAGCATTTT. It encodes CASSLSGFNQPQHF.

V and J are TRBV28 and TRBJ2-1; D unclear. Germline CDR1 MDHEN, CDR2 SYDVKM. CDR3 size: 16 residues. Trimming pared 4 bases from V and 0 bases from J, leaving 13 bases between. The CDR3 loop reads CASSSSSRNSYNEQFF. The CDR3 DNA sequence: TGTGCCAGCAGTTCCTCAAGCAGGAACTCCTACAATGAGCAGTTCTTC.

The J gene is TRBJ1-1, the V gene TRBV7-2; D may be TRBD1 (5 bases). The V end was cut by 2 bases, the J end by 4 bases, with 11 bases between. Germline-derived CDR1 and CDR2 are SGHTA and FQGNSA. This CDR3 is built from 14 residues. CDR3 residues: CASSLQGTSTEAFF. The CDR3, as DNA: TGTGCCAGCAGCTTACAGGGAACGAGCACTGAAGCTTTCTTT. Supplemented by reference TRBV7-2 and TRBJ1-1, the full variable domain reads GAGVSQSPSNKVTEKGKDVELRCDPISGHTALYWYRQSLGQGLEFLIYFQGNSAPDKSGLPSDRFSAERTGGSVSTLTIQRTQQEDSAVYLCASSLQGTSTEAFFGQGTRLTVV.

The gene calls are TRBV4-1 and TRBJ2-3; the match to TRBD1 covers 7 bases. The trim removed 4 bases at V and 3 bases at J, leaving 16 bases unmatched. Germline CDR1 MGHRA, CDR2 YSYEKL. CDR3 length: 18 residues. CDR3 region: CASSPHFLQGLRTDTQYF. Here the CDR3 DNA reads TGCGCCAGCAGCCCCCACTTCCTACAGGGGTTGAGGACAGATACGCAGTATTTT.

The rearrangement links TRBV28 to TRBJ2-5; a possible D gene is TRBD1 (5 bases). The germline V gene has CDR1 MDHEN and CDR2 SYDVKM. V lost 4 bases and J lost 5, with 20 bases in between. The CDR3 spans 16 residues. As DNA, the CDR3 is TGTGCCAGCAGTTCCCCGACCAGGGTTGGTTGGGAGACCCAGTACTTC. The encoded protein is CASSSPTRVGWETQYF. The variable domain in full, completed from reference TRBV28 and TRBJ2-5, reads DVKVTQSSRYLVKRTGEKVFLECVQDMDHENMFWYRQDPGLGLRLIYFSYDVKMKEKGDIPEGYSVSREKKERFSLILESASTNQTSMYLCASSSPTRVGWETQYFGPGTRLLVL.

The V gene is TRBV19, the J gene TRBJ2-7; 11 nucleotides align to TRBD2. Germline loops: CDR1 LNHDA, CDR2 SQIVND (reference sequence). J was trimmed by 1 base and V by 8 bases; bases with no gene match: 7. This CDR3 has 15 amino acids. The CDR3 protein is CASRISGRGSYEQYF. CDR3 bases: TGTGCCAGTCGGATTAGCGGGAGGGGATCCTACGAGCAGTACTTC.

This sequence joins TRBV18 and TRBJ2-1, with 14 bases identical to TRBD2. The J segment lost 4 bases and the V segment lost 3 bases, leaving 11 bases of the junction unmatched. CDR1 and CDR2 (germline): KGHSH, LQKENI. CDR3 length: 19 amino acids. CDR3 protein: CASSPLPGLAGVLYNEQFF. Here the CDR3 DNA reads TGTGCCAGCTCACCCCTACCGGGACTAGCGGGGGTCCTTTACAATGAGCAGTTCTTC.

This clone showed up just once. This chain joins TRBV14 and TRBJ2-7; TRBD2 agrees at 10 bases. Trimming took 3 bases from V and 3 from J; bases not matched to a gene: 5. Looked up from germline, CDR1 is SGHDN and CDR2 is FVKESK. The CDR3 loop spans 15 amino acids. CDR3 DNA sequence: TGTGCCAGCAGCCAGGAGCGACTAGCGGGCTACGAGCAGTACTTC. Amino acids: CASSQERLAGYEQYF. The entire variable domain, with the rest obtained from reference TRBV14 and TRBJ2-7, is as follows: EAGVTQFPSHSVIEKGQTVTLRCDPISGHDNLYWYRRVMGKEIKFLLHFVKESKQDESGMPNNRFLAERTGGTYSTLKVQPAELEDSGVYFCASSQERLAGYEQYFGPGTRLTVT.

This CDR3 is CASSQDGRGFNEQFF. The CDR3 DNA follows: TGCGCCAGCAGCCAAGACGGGCGGGGATTCAATGAGCAGTTCTTC. The chain joins TRBV4-1 to TRBJ2-1; D is perhaps TRBD2 (6 bases). The CDR3 has 15 residues. Germline CDR1 MGHRA, CDR2 YSYEKL. V was pared by 0 bases and J by 6 bases, with 12 bases between.

V gene TRBV5-1 combines with J gene TRBJ2-3; 7 bases agree with TRBD1. Germline CDR1 and CDR2: SGHRS and YFSETQ. J lost 0 bases, V lost 4 bases, and 5 bases had no gene match. This CDR3 is 15 amino acids long. The CDR3 nucleotides read TGCGCCAGCAGCAAAGGGACAGCTAGCACAGATACGCAGTATTTT. This sequence encodes CASSKGTASTDTQYF.

The chain uses TRBV5-1 and TRBJ2-1; 14 nucleotides match TRBD2. The V gene's germline CDR1 is SGHRS and CDR2 YFSETQ. V lost 3 bases to trimming and J lost 1 base; unmatched junction nucleotides: 12. There are 20 residues in the CDR3. The CDR3 sequence: CASSSAVSGTSGSSYNEQFF. In DNA, the CDR3 is TGCGCCAGCAGCTCCGCCGTGTCGGGGACTAGCGGGAGTTCCTACAATGAGCAGTTCTTC.